What follows are 28 T cell receptor beta chains derived from one specimen sequenced in a study of PD-L1 blockade in urothelial cancer. Assay: immunoSEQ multiplex PCR; the TCRdb copy retains only in-frame clones and omits some. The repertoire holds 40,000 to 50,000 clones, with roughly 82% as singletons. As to time point: peripheral blood 6 weeks after treatment start. This material consisted of PBMCs, taken around atezolizumab (anti-PD-L1) treatment. The receptors stem from a man aged 60 to 75 with urothelial cancer.

In this sample, this clone turned up once. The rearrangement uses TRBV30 and TRBJ2-7; TRBD2 matches at 11 bases. Unmatched junction bases numbered 8, after V lost 6 bases and J lost 4 bases. CDR1 and CDR2 (germline): GTSNPN, SVGIG (reference sequence). The CDR3 sequence is 14 residues long. CDR3: CACLPTSGVYEQYF. DNA of the CDR3: TGTGCCTGCCTCCCGACTAGCGGGGTATACGAGCAGTACTTC.

CDR3 protein: CASSWGGLVLPGGDTQYF. In nucleotides, the CDR3 is TGTGCCAGCAGCTGGGGGGGGTTAGTCCTCCCGGGGGGAGATACGCAGTATTTT. This chain joins TRBV5-4 and TRBJ2-3; 7 nucleotides align to TRBD2. Trimming at V came to 3 bases and at J to 5 bases, leaving 18 bases not matched to a gene. Germline V gives CDR1 SGHNT, CDR2 YYREEE (reference sequence). This CDR3 comprises 18 residues.

The chain couples TRBV6-4 to TRBJ1-3, with 7 bases identical to TRBD1. CDR3 size: 15 residues. V dropped 10 bases and J dropped 0; count of bases not matched to a gene: 9. The germline V gene encodes CDR1 MRHNA and CDR2 SNTAGT. Here the CDR3 reads CATADRLISGNTIYF. CDR3 coding DNA: TGTGCCACCGCGGACAGGCTAATCTCTGGAAACACCATATATTTT.

CDR3 nucleotide sequence: TGTGCCAGTAGTACCCGGGACAGGGTAAGCGGGGAGCTGTTTTTT. Encoded protein: CASSTRDRVSGELFF. The chain is built from TRBV19 and TRBJ2-2, with 9 bases identical to TRBD1. Trimming at V came to 4 bases and at J to 7 bases, leaving 7 bases not matched to a gene. CDR1 is LNHDA, CDR2 SQIVND, per germline (reference sequence). CDR3 size: 15 residues.

The J gene is TRBJ2-3, the V gene TRBV7-6, with 13 nucleotides matching TRBD2. The germline gives CDR1 SGHVS, CDR2 FNYEAQ. Losses at the gene ends were 5 bases for V and 4 bases for J; bases not matched to a gene: 3. The CDR3 has 15 amino acids. The CDR3 DNA is TGTGCCAGCAGCCGGACTAGCGGGAGAGCAGATACGCAGTATTTT. The encoded protein is CASSRTSGRADTQYF.

Remarks on this clone: Compared with germline, one end of the junction differs, possibly owing to a read error. The V gene is TRBV7-7, the J gene TRBJ2-2, with 7 bases aligning to TRBD1. The CDR3 loop spans 17 amino acids. Per the germline V gene, CDR1 is SSHAT and CDR2 is FNYEAQ (reference sequence). CDR3 DNA sequence: TGTGCTAGCAGCCCCGGTGTAGGGGGCGTGAAGACCGGGGAGCTGTTTTTT. Translated, it gives CASSPGVGGVKTGELFF. The full variable domain, in which reference TRBV7-7 and TRBJ2-2 provide the parts outside the CDR3, is GAGVSQSPRYKVTKRGQDVTLRCDPISSHATLYWYQQALGQGPEFLTYFNYEAQPDKSGLPSDRFSAERPEGSISTLTIQRTEQRDSAMYRCASSPGVGGVKTGELFFGEGSRLTVL.

This clone has only a few counts. This rearrangement joins TRBV5-1 to TRBJ2-5; D might be TRBD2 (6 bases). The V end lost 4 bases, the J end lost 0 bases, and 13 bases lay between the germline ends. CDR3 length equals 15 residues. Germline values: CDR1 SGHRS, CDR2 YFSETQ. This CDR3 reads CASSRNGGNQETQYF. CDR3 DNA sequence: TGCGCCAGCAGCCGGAACGGAGGGAACCAAGAGACCCAGTACTTC.

This chain uses TRBV7-9 with TRBJ2-3, with D possibly matching TRBD1 (5 bases). The germline V gene encodes CDR1 SEHNR and CDR2 FQNEAQ (reference sequence). V was shortened by 3 bases and J by 2 bases, with 6 bases between the two germline ends. The length of the CDR3 is 13 residues. CDR3 amino acids: CASSLTATDTQYF. The CDR3 DNA is TGTGCCAGCAGCTTGACAGCCACAGATACGCAGTATTTT.

V and J are TRBV10-3 and TRBJ2-3; D perhaps matches TRBD2 (6 bases). Germline CDR1 and CDR2: ENHRY and SYGVKD. V was pared by 2 bases and J by 2 bases, with 14 bases between. This CDR3 has 16 residues. The CDR3 DNA reads as TGTGCCATCAGTGAGAGTGGTAGCGGTATCACAGATACGCAGTATTTT. This translates into CAISESGSGITDTQYF.

This chain uses TRBV18 with TRBJ1-2; tentative D call: TRBD1 (5 bases). Germline V gene lookup returns CDR1 KGHSH and CDR2 LQKENI. The CDR3 totals 14 residues. Trimming stripped 0 bases from V and 5 bases from J, with 10 bases between. DNA of the CDR3: TGTGCCAGCTCACCACCGGGGGAGGGGTATGGCTACACCTTC. Translation: CASSPPGEGYGYTF.

This clone was seen a single time. The V call is TRBV19, the J call TRBJ1-2, with D possibly being TRBD1 (5 bases). Between the trimmed V and J ends, which lost 2 bases and 1 base, there was a span of 11 bases. The V gene's germline CDR1 is LNHDA and CDR2 SQIVND (reference sequence). The CDR3 contains 15 residues. CDR3 DNA: TGTGCCAGTAGTATACGGACGGACAATAACTATGGCTACACCTTC. Its translation: CASSIRTDNNYGYTF.

V gene TRBV4-2 combines with J gene TRBJ2-4; 9 bases line up with TRBD2. The CDR3 contains 19 residues. The V segment lost 1 base and the J segment 4 bases; nucleotides outside the gene matches: 14. Germline V gives CDR1 LGHNA, CDR2 YNFKEQ. The CDR3 region is CASSQVAAGGAPRKNIQYF. CDR3 DNA sequence: TGTGCCAGCAGCCAAGTGGCAGCGGGGGGTGCCCCTAGGAAAAACATTCAGTACTTC.

The chain has TRBV28 and TRBJ2-5; 9 bases line up with TRBD1. CDR3 length: 13 residues. The junction had 4 bases not matched to a gene; V was cut back by 5 bases and J by 6 bases. CDR1 is MDHEN and CDR2 is SYDVKM in the germline V gene. CDR3 residues: CASSRTGVQTQYF. CDR3 bases: TGTGCCAGCAGTAGGACAGGGGTGCAGACCCAGTACTTC.

This rearrangement joins TRBV11-3 to TRBJ2-7, with 12 positions matching TRBD2. V trimming: 1 base; J trimming: 2 bases; junction bases outside the gene matches: 3. The CDR3 is 16 amino acids. Per the germline V gene, CDR1 is SGHNT and CDR2 is YENEEA. CDR3 nucleotide sequence: TGTGCCAGCAGCTTAGGGACTAGCGGGGTTCCCTACGAGCAGTACTTC. Its protein product is CASSLGTSGVPYEQYF.

The gene calls are TRBV27 and TRBJ2-3, with 11 bases that match TRBD1. Trimming removed 7 bases from V and 4 bases from J; junction bases left unmatched: 10. CDR1 MNHEY and CDR2 SMNVEV come from the germline V gene (reference sequence). The CDR3 length is 16 residues. The CDR3 loop reads CASTPGQGVLPDTQYF. CDR3 nucleotides: TGTGCCAGCACCCCGGGACAGGGGGTTTTGCCAGATACGCAGTATTTT.

V is TRBV11-2 and J is TRBJ2-1; D not certain. The germline gives CDR1 SGHAT, CDR2 FQNNGV. This CDR3 has 14 residues. V lost 5 bases and J 7 bases, leaving 15 bases between the germline ends. The CDR3 loop is CASSPSGPPNEQFF. Here the CDR3 DNA reads TGTGCCAGCAGCCCTAGTGGCCCTCCGAATGAGCAGTTCTTC.

This clone turned up a few times. The J gene is TRBJ2-2, the V gene TRBV7-8, with 7 bases fitting TRBD1. V shed 4 bases and J 0 bases; nucleotides not matched to a gene: 8. Germline assignment: CDR1 SGHVS and CDR2 FQNEAQ. The CDR3 has 17 amino acids. The CDR3 sequence: CASSYNRQGSNTGELFF. Written as DNA, the CDR3 is TGTGCCAGCAGCTACAACCGACAGGGCTCGAACACCGGGGAGCTGTTTTTT.

The V and J genes are TRBV5-4 and TRBJ2-5, with TRBD2 identical over 8 bases. J gave up 4 bases and V 4 bases, and 9 bases lay outside the gene matches. Germline assignment: CDR1 SGHNT and CDR2 YYREEE (reference sequence). This CDR3 is 15 amino acids long. The CDR3 nucleotides are TGTGCCAGCAGCCAGAGCGGGAGAGCCGGAGAGACCCAGTACTTC. It translates to CASSQSGRAGETQYF.

The chain employs TRBV10-2 and TRBJ2-1; 9 bases align to TRBD2. V lost 7 bases to trimming and J lost 7 bases; unmatched junction nucleotides: 11. Per germline, CDR1 WSHSY and CDR2 SAAADI. The CDR3 sequence is 15 residues long. CDR3 loop: CASTPPGLAGNEQFF. The CDR3 region has the DNA TGCGCCAGCACACCACCGGGACTAGCAGGAAATGAGCAGTTCTTC.

The chain couples TRBV4-1 to TRBJ2-3; D is possibly TRBD2 (6 bases). The V gene lost 4 bases and the J gene lost 2 bases, with 13 bases spanning the gap. Germline V gene lookup returns CDR1 MGHRA and CDR2 YSYEKL. This CDR3 has 15 residues. For the CDR3, the DNA is TGCGCCAGCAGCCCGGCGGGGCATCTCACAGATACGCAGTATTTT. Translated: CASSPAGHLTDTQYF.

The gene calls are TRBV6-5 and TRBJ1-4, with 9 bases fitting TRBD1. This CDR3 region has 15 residues. Germline CDR1 reads MNHEY; CDR2 reads SVGAGI. The J segment lost 10 bases and the V segment lost 6 bases, leaving 12 bases of the junction unmatched. The CDR3 DNA reads as TGTGCCAGCAGCCAACAAGGGACAGGGTTTCGAAAACTGTTTTTT. Protein product: CASSQQGTGFRKLFF.

The V call is TRBV7-9, the J call TRBJ1-2; no firm D call. CDR1 SEHNR and CDR2 FQNEAQ come from the germline V gene (reference sequence). V dropped 4 bases and J dropped 7 bases, with 13 bases sitting between them. The CDR3 sequence is 13 residues long. CDR3 nucleotides: TGTGCCAGCAGCTACTTGCCAGAGCGTGGCTACACCTTC. Its translation: CASSYLPERGYTF.

The chain combines TRBV6-5 with TRBJ1-2, with 9 bases aligning to TRBD1. Germline V gene sequence: CDR1 MNHEY, CDR2 SVGAGI. Trimming at V came to 5 bases and at J to 3 bases, leaving 7 bases not matched to a gene. The CDR3 spans 15 residues. The CDR3 sequence: CASSPQTGGYYGYTF. The CDR3 nucleotides read TGTGCCAGCAGTCCCCAGACAGGGGGATACTATGGCTACACCTTC.

The V and J genes are TRBV20-1 and TRBJ2-7; D not resolved. The V and J ends lost 0 bases and 4 bases respectively, with 4 bases between them. Germline V gene sequence: CDR1 DFQATT, CDR2 SNEGSKA (reference sequence). The CDR3 is 11 amino acids. For the CDR3, the DNA is TGCAGTGCTAGAGACGAGTACGAGCAGTACTTC. It is translated as CSARDEYEQYF.

The chain couples TRBV28 to TRBJ1-3; possible D gene TRBD1, 5 bases. Trimming took 3 bases from V and 4 from J, leaving 16 bases between them. Germline loops: CDR1 MDHEN, CDR2 SYDVKM. This CDR3 region has 16 residues. The CDR3 nucleotides read TGTGCCAGCAGTTTCTCGACAGTTAAACGAGGAAACACCATATATTTT. Residues: CASSFSTVKRGNTIYF.

The chain couples TRBV5-3 to TRBJ2-3, with TRBD2 matching over 9 bases. TRBV5-3 falls under the ORF class, with uncertain function. Germline trimming cut 1 base from V and 2 bases from J; bases unmatched to any gene: 11. CDR3 length equals 18 residues. DNA for the CDR3: TGTGCCAGAAGCTTGAGCGGGGGGTCAGGGCCTTTCACAGATACGCAGTATTTT. This translates into CARSLSGGSGPFTDTQYF.

V gene TRBV20-1 combines with J gene TRBJ2-5; D unresolved. With the DNA end fitting TRBJ2-7 better, the J assignment may be wrong. CDR3 size: 11 residues. Germline V CDR1 and CDR2: DFQATT, SNEGSKA (reference sequence). The CDR3 nucleotides are TGCAGTGTCGGGTCGCCCTACGAGCAGTACTTC. Its protein product is CSVGSPYEQYF.

The V call is TRBV10-1, the J call TRBJ2-7; 9 nucleotides align to TRBD2. Trimming cost V 7 bases and J 3 bases; bases outside gene matches: 7. CDR1 WNHNN and CDR2 SYGVQD come from the germline V gene (reference sequence). CDR3 length: 14 amino acids. In DNA form, the CDR3 reads TGCGCCAGCATGACTAGCGGTATTGACTACGAGCAGTACTTC. Its translation is CASMTSGIDYEQYF.